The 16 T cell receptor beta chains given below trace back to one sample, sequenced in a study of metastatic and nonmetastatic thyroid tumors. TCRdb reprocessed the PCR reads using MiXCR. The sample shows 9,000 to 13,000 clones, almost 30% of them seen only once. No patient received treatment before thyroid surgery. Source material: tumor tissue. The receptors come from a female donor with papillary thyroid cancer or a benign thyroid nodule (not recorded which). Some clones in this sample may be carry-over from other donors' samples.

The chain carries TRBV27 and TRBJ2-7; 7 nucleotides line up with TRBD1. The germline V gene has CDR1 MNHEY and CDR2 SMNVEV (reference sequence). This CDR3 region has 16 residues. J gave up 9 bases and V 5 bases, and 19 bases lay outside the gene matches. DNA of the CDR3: TGTGCCAGCAGTCCTCTAATGGATGACAGGGCCTCCGGGCAGTACTTC. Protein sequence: CASSPLMDDRASGQYF.

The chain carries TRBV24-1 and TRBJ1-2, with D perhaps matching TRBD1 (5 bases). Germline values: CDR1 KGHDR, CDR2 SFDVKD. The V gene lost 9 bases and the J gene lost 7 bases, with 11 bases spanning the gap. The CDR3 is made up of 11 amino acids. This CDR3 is CATSGFSGYTF. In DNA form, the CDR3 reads TGTGCCACCTCAGGGTTCAGTGGCTACACCTTC.

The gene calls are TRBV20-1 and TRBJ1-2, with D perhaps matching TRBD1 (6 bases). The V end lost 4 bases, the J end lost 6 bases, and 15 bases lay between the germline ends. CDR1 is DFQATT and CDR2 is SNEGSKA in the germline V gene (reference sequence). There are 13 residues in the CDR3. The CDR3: CSAIRQDLDGYTF. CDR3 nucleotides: TGCAGTGCTATTAGACAGGACCTAGATGGCTACACCTTC.

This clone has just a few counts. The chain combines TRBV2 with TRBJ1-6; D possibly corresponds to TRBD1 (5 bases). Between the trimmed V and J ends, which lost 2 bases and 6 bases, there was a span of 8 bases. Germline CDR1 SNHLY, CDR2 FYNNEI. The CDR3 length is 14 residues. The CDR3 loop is CASSEMGLNSPLHF. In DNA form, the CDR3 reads TGTGCCAGCAGTGAAATGGGGCTTAATTCACCCCTCCACTTT.

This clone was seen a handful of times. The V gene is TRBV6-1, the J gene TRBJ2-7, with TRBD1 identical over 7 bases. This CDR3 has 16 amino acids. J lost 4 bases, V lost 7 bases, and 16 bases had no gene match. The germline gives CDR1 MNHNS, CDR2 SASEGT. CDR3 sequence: CASKYEVTGATYEQYF. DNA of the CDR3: TGTGCCAGCAAGTATGAGGTTACAGGGGCTACGTACGAGCAGTACTTC.

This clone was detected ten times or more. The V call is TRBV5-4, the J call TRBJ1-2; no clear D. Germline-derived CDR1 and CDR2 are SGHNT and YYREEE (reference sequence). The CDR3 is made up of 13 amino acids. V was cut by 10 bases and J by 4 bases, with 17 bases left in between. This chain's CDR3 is CAYSTQSLYGYTF. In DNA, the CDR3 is TGTGCCTATTCAACACAGAGCCTCTATGGCTACACCTTC.

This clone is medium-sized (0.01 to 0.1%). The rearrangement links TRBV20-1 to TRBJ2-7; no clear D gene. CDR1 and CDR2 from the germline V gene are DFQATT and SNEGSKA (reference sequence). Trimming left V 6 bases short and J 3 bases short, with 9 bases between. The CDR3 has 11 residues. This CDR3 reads CSAYSVYEQYF. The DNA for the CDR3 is TGCAGTGCATACTCAGTCTACGAGCAGTACTTC.

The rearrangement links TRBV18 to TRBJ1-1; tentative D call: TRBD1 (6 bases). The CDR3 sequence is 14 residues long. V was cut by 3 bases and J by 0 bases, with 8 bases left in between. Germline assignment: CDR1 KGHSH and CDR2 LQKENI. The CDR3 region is CASSPGTLNTEAFF. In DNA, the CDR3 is TGTGCCAGCTCACCCGGGACACTGAACACTGAAGCTTTCTTT.

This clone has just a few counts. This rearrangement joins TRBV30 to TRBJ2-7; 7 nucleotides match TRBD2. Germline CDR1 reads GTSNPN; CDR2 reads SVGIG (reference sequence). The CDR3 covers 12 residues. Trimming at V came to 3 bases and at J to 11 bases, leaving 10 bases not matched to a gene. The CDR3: CAWSLPGGTEYF. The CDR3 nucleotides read TGTGCCTGGAGCCTGCCCGGGGGGACTGAGTACTTC. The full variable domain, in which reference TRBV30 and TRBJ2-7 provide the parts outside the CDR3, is SQTIHQWPATLVQPVGSPLSLECTVEGTSNPNLYWYRQAAGRGLQLLFYSVGIGQISSEVPQNLSASRPQDRQFILSSKKLLLSDSGFYLCAWSLPGGTEYFGPGTRLTVT.

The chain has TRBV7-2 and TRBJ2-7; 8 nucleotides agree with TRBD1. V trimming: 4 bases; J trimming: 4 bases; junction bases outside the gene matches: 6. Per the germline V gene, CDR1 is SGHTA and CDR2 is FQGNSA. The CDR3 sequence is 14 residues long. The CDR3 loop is CASSSRTGRYEQYF. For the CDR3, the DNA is TGTGCCAGCAGCTCACGGACAGGGAGATACGAGCAGTACTTC.

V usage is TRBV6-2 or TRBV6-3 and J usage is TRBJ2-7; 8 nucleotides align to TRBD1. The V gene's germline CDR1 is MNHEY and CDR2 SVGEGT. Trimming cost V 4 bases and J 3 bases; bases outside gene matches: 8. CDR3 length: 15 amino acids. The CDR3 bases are TGTGCCAGCAGTTCCCCGACAGGGGCTAGCTACGAGCAGTACTTC. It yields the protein CASSSPTGASYEQYF.

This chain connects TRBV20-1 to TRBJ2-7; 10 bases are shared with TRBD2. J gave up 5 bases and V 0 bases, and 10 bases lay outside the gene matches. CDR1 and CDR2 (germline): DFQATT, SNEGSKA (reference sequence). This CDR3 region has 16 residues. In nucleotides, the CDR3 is TGCAGTGCTAGAGATTGGCTAGCGGGAGAGGGACACGAGCAGTACTTC. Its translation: CSARDWLAGEGHEQYF.

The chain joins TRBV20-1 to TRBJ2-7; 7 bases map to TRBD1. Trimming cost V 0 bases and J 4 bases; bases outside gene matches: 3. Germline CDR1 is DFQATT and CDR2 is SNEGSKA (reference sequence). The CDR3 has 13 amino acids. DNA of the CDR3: TGCAGTGCTAGAGATCACAGGGGTTACGAGCAGTACTTC. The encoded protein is CSARDHRGYEQYF.

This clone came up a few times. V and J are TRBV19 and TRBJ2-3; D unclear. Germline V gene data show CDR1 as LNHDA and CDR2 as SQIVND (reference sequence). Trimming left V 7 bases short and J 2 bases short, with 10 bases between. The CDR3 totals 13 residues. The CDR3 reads CASTMGNTDTQYF. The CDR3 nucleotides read TGTGCCAGTACCATGGGGAACACAGATACGCAGTATTTT.

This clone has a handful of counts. CDR3 DNA sequence: TGTGCCAGCAGTTATGGGCAGGGGGGCGAAGATGAGCAGTTCTTC. Encoded protein: CASSYGQGGEDEQFF. The rearrangement uses TRBV6-9 and TRBJ2-1; maybe TRBD1 (7 bases). Germline lookup yields CDR1 MNHGY and CDR2 SVAAGI. Trimming pared 2 bases from V and 8 bases from J, leaving 16 bases between. This CDR3 is 15 amino acids long.

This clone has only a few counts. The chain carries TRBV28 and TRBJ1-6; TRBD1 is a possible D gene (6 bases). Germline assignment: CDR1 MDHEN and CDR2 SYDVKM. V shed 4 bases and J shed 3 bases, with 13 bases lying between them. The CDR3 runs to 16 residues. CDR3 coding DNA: TGTGCCAGCAGTTCCCCGAGGGGGGACTATAATTCACCCCTCCACTTT. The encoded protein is CASSSPRGDYNSPLHF. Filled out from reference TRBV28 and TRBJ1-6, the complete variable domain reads DVKVTQSSRYLVKRTGEKVFLECVQDMDHENMFWYRQDPGLGLRLIYFSYDVKMKEKGDIPEGYSVSREKKERFSLILESASTNQTSMYLCASSSPRGDYNSPLHFGNGTRLTVT.